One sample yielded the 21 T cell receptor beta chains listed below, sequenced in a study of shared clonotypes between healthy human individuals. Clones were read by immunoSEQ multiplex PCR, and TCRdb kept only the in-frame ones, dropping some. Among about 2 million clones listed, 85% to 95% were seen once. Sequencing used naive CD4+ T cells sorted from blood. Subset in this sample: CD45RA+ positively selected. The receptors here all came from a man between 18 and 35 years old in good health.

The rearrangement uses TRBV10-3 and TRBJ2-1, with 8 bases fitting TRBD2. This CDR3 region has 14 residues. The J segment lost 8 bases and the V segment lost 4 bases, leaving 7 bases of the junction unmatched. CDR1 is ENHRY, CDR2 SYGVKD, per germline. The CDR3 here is CAISGSGIMDEQFF. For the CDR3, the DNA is TGTGCCATCAGTGGTAGCGGGATCATGGATGAGCAGTTCTTC.

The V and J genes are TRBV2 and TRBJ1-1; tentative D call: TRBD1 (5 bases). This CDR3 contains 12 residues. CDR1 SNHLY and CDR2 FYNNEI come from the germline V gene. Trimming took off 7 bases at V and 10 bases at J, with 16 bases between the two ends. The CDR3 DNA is TGTGCCAGCACCCCCGACAGTAGCATAGCTTTCTTT. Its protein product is CASTPDSSIAFF.

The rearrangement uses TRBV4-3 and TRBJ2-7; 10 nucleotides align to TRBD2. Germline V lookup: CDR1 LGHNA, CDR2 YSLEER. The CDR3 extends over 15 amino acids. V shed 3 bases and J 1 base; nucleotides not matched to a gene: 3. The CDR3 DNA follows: TGCGCCAGCAGCCAGACTAGCGGGCAATCCTACGAGCAGTACTTC. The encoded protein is CASSQTSGQSYEQYF.

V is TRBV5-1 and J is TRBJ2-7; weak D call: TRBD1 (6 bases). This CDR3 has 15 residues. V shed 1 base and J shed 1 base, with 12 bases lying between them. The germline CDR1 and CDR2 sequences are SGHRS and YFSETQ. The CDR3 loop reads CASSLRVTGSYEQYF. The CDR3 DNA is TGCGCCAGCAGCTTGAGGGTCACAGGGTCCTACGAGCAGTACTTC.

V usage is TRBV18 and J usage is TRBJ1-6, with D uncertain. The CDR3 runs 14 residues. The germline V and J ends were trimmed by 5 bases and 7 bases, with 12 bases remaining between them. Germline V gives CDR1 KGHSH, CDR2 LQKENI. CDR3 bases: TGTGCCAGCTCAAGGGAGAATGGAAATTCACCCCTCCACTTT. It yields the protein CASSRENGNSPLHF.

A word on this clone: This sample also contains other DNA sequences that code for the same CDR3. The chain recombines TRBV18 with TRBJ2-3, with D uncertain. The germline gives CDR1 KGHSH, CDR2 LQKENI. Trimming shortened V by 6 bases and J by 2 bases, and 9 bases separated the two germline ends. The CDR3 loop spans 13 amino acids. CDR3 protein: CASSLDLTDTQYF. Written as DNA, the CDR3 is TGTGCCAGCTCGCTCGACCTCACAGATACGCAGTATTTT.

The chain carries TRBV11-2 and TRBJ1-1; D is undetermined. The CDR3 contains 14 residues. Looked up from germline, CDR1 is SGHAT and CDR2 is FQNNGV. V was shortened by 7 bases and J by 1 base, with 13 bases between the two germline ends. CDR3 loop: CASTLEAGNTEAFF. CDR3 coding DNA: TGTGCCAGCACCCTAGAGGCAGGGAACACTGAAGCTTTCTTT.

The CDR3 is CASRAPSEQYF. The CDR3 DNA reads as TGTGCCAGCAGGGCCCCATCCGAGCAGTACTTC. This chain connects TRBV25-1 to TRBJ2-7; D unresolved. This CDR3 is built from 11 residues. The germline V and J ends were trimmed by 6 bases and 6 bases, with 9 bases remaining between them. The germline V gene has CDR1 MGHDK and CDR2 SYGVNS.

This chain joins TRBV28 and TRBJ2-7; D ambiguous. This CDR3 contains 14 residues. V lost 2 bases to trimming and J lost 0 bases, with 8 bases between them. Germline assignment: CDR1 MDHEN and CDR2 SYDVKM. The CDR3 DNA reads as TGTGCCAGCAGTTTAACGGCCTACTCCTACGAGCAGTACTTC. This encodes CASSLTAYSYEQYF.

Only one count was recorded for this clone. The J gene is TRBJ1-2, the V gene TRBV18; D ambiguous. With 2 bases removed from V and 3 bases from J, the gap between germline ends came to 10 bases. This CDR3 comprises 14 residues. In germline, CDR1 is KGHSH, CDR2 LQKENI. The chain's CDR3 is CASSPNQPDYGYTF. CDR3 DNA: TGTGCCAGCTCACCAAATCAACCGGACTATGGCTACACCTTC.

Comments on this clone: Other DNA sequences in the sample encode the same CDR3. The CDR3 DNA follows: TGCGCCAGCAGCTTAGGACCCTCTGGGGCCAACGTCCTGACTTTC. Protein sequence: CASSLGPSGANVLTF. The rearrangement uses TRBV5-1 and TRBJ2-6; D gene ambiguous. Germline V lookup: CDR1 SGHRS, CDR2 YFSETQ. The CDR3 loop spans 15 amino acids. V was shortened by 2 bases and J by 0 bases, with 6 bases between the two germline ends.

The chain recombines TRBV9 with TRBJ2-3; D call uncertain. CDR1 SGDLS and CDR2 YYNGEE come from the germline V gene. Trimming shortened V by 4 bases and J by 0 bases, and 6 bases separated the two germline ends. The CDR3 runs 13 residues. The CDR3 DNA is TGTGCCAGCAGCCACATCAGCACAGATACGCAGTATTTT. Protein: CASSHISTDTQYF.

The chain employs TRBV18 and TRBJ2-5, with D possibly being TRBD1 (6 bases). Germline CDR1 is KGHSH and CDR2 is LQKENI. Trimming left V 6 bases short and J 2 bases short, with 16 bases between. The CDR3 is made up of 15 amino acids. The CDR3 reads CASSLSTGRQETQYF. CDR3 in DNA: TGTGCCAGCTCTCTTAGTACAGGGCGGCAAGAGACCCAGTACTTC.

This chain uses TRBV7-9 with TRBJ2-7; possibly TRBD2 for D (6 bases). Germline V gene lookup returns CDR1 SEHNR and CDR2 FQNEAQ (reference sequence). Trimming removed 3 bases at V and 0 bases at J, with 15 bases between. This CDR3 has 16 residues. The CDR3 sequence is CASSFPSGQSSYEQYF. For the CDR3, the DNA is TGTGCCAGCAGCTTCCCCAGCGGGCAGAGCTCCTACGAGCAGTACTTC.

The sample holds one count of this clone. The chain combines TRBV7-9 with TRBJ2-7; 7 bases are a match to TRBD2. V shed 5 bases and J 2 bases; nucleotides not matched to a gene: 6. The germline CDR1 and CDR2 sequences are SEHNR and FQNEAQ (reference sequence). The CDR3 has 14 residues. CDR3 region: CASSVWRETYEQYF. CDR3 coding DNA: TGTGCCAGCAGCGTTTGGCGGGAGACCTACGAGCAGTACTTC.

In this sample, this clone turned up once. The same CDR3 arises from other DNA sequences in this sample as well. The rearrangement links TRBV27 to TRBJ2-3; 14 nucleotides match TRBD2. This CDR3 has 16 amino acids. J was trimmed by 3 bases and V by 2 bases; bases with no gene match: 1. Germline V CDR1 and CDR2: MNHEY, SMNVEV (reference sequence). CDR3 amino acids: CASSLGTSGGTDTQYF. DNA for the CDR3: TGTGCCAGCAGTTTAGGGACTAGCGGGGGAACAGATACGCAGTATTTT.

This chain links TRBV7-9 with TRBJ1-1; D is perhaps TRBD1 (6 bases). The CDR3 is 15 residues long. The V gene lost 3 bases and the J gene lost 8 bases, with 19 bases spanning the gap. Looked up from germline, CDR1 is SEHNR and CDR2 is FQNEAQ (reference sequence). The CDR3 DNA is TGTGCCAGCAGCTTCAGAACAGGGTATCTCTCCGAAGCTTTCTTT. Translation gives CASSFRTGYLSEAFF.

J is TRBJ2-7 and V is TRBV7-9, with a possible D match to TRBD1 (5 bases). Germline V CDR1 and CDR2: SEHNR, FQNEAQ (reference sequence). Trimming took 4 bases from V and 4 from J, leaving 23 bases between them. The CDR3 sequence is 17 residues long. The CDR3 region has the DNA TGTGCCAGCAGCTCTTCGACAGCCCCCCAAGGGGTGTACGAGCAGTACTTC. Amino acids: CASSSSTAPQGVYEQYF.

CDR3 nucleotide sequence: TGTGCCACCGAGCCGGGACAGGGCACAGATACGCAGTATTTT. Translated: CATEPGQGTDTQYF. The chain carries TRBV6-6 and TRBJ2-3; 8 bases match TRBD1. Germline V gives CDR1 MNHNY, CDR2 SVGAGI (reference sequence). Unmatched junction bases numbered 7, after V lost 10 bases and J lost 1 base. The CDR3 sequence is 14 residues long.

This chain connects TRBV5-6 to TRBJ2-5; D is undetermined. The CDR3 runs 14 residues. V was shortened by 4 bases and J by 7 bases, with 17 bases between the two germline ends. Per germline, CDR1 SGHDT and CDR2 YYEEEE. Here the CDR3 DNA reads TGTGCCAGCAGCCAATTCGACTCTCCTGGGACCCAGTACTTC. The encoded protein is CASSQFDSPGTQYF.

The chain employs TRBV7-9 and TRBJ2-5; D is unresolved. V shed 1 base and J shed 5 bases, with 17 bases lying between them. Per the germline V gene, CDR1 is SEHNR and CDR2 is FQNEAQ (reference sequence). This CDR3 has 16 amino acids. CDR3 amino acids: CASSLDGGTVRETQYF. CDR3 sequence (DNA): TGTGCCAGCAGCTTAGATGGCGGTACAGTGCGGGAGACCCAGTACTTC.